This T cell receptor (beta chain) derives from a study of Ad26.COV2.S vaccination and SARS-CoV-2 variants. Study as a whole: Of the COV1001 trial arms, the Ad26.COV2.S arm included the donor.

Assay used: immunoSEQ multiplex PCR; TCRdb lists only in-frame clones, some missing. The data show 350,000 to 500,000 clones, with 90% seen just once and 12% held by the top ten. The germline V gene has CDR1 SNHLY and CDR2 FYNNEI. V was clipped by 3 bases and J by 6 bases; unmatched bases: 2. The CDR3 spans 15 residues. Regarding treatment: around 19 received Ad26.COV2.S at low or high dose, single or two shots; five or six received placebo; per-sample allocation not given. After the first vaccine or placebo injection, samples were drawn on day 63. The donor was a Boston adult aged 18-55 years. A note on this clone: Its antigen is still unknown.

Whole-study results and caveats: Similar non-spike TCR breadth was observed in recipients of vaccine and of placebo.

Source: peripheral blood, taken in a trial of Ad26.COV2.S vaccine versus placebo. The gene calls are TRBV2 and TRBJ1-6; 10 bases map to TRBD1. This TCR was recovered from a person between 18 and 59 years old who received the Ad26.COV2.S COVID-19 vaccine or a placebo. The CDR3 here is CASSDGTGVNSPLHF. The DNA of the CDR3 is TGTGCCAGCAGTGATGGGACAGGGGTTAATTCACCCCTCCACTTT.